This T cell receptor beta chain was captured by sequencing in a study of blood T cell repertoires in COVID-19. Across the study: T cells, B-cell-depleted T cells, or PBMCs supplied cDNA or gDNA.

This clone was counted once. The CDR3 covers 14 residues. Germline V gene lookup returns CDR1 SEHNR and CDR2 FQNEAQ (reference sequence). Trimming pared 7 bases from V and 8 bases from J, leaving 15 bases between. Sequencing was performed with immunoSEQ multiplex PCR; in TCRdb, only in-frame clones are kept and a portion is missing. The top ten clones hold around 9.5% of a sample with 150,000 to 200,000 clones, about nine tenths of them seen once. The rearrangement links TRBV7-9 to TRBJ1-6, with TRBD1 as a possible D gene (6 bases). The TCR sequence derives from a woman under 30 who had recovered from COVID-19. Sequencing was performed on PBMCs or T cells enriched from blood (not recorded which). The CDR3 sequence: CASTLQGDHSPLHF. CDR3 coding DNA: TGTGCCAGCACACTACAGGGCGATCATTCACCCCTCCACTTT.